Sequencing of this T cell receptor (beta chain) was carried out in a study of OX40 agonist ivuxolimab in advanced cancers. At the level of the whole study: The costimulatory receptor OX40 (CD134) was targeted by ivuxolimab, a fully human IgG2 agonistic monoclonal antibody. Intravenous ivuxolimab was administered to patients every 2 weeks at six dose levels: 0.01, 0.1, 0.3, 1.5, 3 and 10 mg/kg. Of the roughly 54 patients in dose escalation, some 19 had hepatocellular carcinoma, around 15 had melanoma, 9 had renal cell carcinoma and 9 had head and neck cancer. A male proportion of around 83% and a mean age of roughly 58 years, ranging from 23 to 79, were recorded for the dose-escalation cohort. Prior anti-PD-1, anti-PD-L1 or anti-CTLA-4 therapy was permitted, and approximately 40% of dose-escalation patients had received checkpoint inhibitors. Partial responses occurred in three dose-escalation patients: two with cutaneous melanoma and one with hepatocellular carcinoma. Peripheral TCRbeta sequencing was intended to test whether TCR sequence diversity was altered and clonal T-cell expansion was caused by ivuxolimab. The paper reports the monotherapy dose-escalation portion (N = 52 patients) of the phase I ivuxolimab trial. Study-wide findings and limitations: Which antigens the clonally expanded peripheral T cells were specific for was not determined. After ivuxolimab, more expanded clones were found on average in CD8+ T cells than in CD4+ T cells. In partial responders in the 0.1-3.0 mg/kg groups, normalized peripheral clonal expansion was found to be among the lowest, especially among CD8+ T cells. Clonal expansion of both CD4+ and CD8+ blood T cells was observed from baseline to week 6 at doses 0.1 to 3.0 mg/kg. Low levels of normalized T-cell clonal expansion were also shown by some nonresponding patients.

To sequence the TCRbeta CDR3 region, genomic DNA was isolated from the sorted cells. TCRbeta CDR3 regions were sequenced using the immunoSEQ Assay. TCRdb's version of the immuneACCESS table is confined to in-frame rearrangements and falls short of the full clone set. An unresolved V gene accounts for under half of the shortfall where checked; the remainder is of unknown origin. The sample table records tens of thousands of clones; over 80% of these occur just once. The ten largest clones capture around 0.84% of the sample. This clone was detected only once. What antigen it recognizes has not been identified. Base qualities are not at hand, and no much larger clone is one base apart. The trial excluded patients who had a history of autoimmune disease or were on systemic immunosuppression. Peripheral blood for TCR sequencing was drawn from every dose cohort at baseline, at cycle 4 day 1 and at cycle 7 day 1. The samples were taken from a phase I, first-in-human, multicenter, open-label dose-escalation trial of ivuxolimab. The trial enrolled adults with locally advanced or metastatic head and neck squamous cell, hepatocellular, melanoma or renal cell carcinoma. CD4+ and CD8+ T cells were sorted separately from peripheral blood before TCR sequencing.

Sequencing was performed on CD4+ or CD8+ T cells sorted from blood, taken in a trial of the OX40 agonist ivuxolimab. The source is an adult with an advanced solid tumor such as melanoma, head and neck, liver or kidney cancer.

The DNA sequence is as follows: TGTGCCAGCAGCTTAGGGGACAGGGGGCAAAACAATGAGCAGTTCTTC. Its amino acids are CASSLGDRGQNNEQFF. The chain was built from TRBV7-2 and TRBJ2-1; a stretch of 12 junction bases matches TRBD1. Sequences SGHTA (CDR1) and FQGNSA (CDR2) are obtained from the germline V gene. V and J are trimmed by 1 base and 5 bases, and the gene matches miss 3 bases of the junction. Including the terminal cysteine and phenylalanine, the CDR3 comprises 16 residues. The CDR3 DNA has 48 bases and is translated from base 1.